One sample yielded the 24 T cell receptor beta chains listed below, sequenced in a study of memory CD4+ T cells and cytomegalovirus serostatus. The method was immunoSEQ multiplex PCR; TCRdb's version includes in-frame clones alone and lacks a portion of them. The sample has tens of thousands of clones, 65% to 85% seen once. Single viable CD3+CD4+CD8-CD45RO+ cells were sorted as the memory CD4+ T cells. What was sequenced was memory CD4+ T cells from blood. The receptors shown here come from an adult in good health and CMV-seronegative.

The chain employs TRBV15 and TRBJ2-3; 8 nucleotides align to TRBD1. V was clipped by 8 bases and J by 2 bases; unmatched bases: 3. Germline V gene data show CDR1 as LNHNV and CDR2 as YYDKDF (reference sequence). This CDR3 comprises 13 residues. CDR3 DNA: TGTGCCACCTCGGACAGGGTCACAGATACGCAGTATTTT. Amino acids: CATSDRVTDTQYF.

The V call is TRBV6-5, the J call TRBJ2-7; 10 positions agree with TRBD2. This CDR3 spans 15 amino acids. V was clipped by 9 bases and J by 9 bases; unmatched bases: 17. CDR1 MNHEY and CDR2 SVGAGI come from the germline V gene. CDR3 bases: TGTGCCAGTGCCCCGGGACTAGCGACGTATTTCGGGCAGTACTTC. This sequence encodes CASAPGLATYFGQYF.

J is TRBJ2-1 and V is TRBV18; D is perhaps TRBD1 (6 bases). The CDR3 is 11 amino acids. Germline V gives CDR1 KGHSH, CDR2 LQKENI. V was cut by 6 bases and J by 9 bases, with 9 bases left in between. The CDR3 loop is CASSGAVEQFF. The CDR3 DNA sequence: TGTGCCAGCTCGGGGGCAGTTGAGCAGTTCTTC.

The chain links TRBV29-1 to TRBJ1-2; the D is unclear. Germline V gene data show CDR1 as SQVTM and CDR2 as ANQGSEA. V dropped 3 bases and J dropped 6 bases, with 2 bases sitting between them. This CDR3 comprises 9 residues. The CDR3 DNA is TGCAGCGTTGAGGATGGCTACACCTTC. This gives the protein CSVEDGYTF.

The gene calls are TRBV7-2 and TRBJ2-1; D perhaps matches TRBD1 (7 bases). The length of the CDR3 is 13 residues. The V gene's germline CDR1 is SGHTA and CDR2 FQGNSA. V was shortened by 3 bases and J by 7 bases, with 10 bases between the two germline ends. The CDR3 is CASSFQGGNEQFF. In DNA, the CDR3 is TGTGCCAGCAGCTTTCAGGGGGGAAATGAGCAGTTCTTC.

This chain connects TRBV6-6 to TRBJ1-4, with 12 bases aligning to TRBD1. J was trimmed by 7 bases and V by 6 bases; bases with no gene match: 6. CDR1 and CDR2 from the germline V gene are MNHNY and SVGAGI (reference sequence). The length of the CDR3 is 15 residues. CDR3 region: CASSPGTGGFEKLFF. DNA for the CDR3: TGTGCCAGCAGCCCCGGGACAGGGGGCTTTGAAAAACTGTTTTTT.

DNA for the CDR3: TGCGCCAGCAGCTTGGGGGGTCGAGGCGTTGATCTCGGTGGCTACACCTTC. This encodes CASSLGGRGVDLGGYTF. The chain links TRBV5-1 to TRBJ1-2, with no clear D. In germline, CDR1 is SGHRS, CDR2 YFSETQ. The CDR3 is made up of 17 amino acids. V gave up 0 bases and J gave up 7 bases, with 22 bases separating them.

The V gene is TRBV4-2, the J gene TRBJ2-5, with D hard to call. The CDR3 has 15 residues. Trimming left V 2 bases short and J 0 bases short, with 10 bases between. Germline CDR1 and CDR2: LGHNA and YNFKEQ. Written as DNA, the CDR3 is TGTGCCAGCAGCCAAACTCAATCGTACCAAGAGACCCAGTACTTC. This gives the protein CASSQTQSYQETQYF.

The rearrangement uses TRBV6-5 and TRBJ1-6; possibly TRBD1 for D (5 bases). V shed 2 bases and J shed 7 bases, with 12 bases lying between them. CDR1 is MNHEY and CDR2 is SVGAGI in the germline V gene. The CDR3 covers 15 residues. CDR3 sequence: CASSYEEGRNSPLHF. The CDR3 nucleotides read TGTGCCAGCAGTTACGAGGAGGGGCGGAATTCACCCCTCCACTTT.

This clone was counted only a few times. The CDR3 DNA sequence: TGTGCCAGCAGCTTACCAGGGAAACCCTACGAGCAGTACTTC. Translated, it gives CASSLPGKPYEQYF. This chain uses TRBV11-1 with TRBJ2-7; maybe TRBD1 (5 bases). The CDR3 totals 14 residues. V lost 2 bases and J 2 bases, leaving 10 bases between the germline ends. The V gene's germline CDR1 is SGHAT and CDR2 FQDESV (reference sequence).

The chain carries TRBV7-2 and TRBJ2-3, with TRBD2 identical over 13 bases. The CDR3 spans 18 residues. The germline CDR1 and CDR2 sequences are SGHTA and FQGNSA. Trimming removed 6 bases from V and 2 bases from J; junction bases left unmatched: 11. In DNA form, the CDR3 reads TGTGCCAGCAGTAAGAGAGGGACTAGCGGGGCCTACACAGATACGCAGTATTTT. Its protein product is CASSKRGTSGAYTDTQYF.

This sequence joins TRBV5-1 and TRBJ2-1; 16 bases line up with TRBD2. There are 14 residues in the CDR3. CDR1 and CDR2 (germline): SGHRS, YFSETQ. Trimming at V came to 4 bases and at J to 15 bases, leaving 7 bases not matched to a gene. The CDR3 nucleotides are TGCGCCAGCAGCCCGGGACTAGCGGGGGGGCGGCTGTTCTTC. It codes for CASSPGLAGGRLFF.

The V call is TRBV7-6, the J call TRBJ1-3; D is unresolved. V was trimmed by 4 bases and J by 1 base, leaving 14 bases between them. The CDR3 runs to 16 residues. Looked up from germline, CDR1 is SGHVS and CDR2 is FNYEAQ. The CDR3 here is CASSYGVGESGNTIYF. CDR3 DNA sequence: TGTGCCAGCAGCTACGGGGTGGGAGAATCTGGAAACACCATATATTTT.

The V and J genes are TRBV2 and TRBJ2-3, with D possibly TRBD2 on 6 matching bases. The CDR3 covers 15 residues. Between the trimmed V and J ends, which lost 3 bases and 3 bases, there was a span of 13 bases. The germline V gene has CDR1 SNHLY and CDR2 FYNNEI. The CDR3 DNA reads TGTGCCAGCAGTGAGGGGACTTTCGGAACAGATACGCAGTATTTT. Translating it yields CASSEGTFGTDTQYF.

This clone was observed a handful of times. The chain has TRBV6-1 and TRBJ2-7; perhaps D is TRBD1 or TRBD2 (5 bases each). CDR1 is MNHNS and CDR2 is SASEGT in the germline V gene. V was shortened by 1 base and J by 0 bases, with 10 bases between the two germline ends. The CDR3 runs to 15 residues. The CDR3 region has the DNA TGTGCCAGCAGTGAAGTTGGGGGTAGCTCCTACGAGCAGTACTTC. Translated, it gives CASSEVGGSSYEQYF.

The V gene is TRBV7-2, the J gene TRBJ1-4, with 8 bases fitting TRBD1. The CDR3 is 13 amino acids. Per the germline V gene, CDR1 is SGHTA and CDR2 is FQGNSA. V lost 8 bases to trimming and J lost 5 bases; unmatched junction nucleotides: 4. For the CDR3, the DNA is TGTGCCAGCGGACGGGACAGGAATGAAAAACTGTTTTTT. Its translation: CASGRDRNEKLFF. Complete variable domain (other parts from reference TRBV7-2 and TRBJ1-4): GAGVSQSPSNKVTEKGKDVELRCDPISGHTALYWYRQSLGQGLEFLIYFQGNSAPDKSGLPSDRFSAERTGGSVSTLTIQRTQQEDSAVYLCASGRDRNEKLFFGSGTQLSVL.

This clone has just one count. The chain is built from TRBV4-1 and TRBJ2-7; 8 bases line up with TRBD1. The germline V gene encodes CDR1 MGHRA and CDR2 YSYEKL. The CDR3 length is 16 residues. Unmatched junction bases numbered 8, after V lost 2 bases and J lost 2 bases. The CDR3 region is CASSQLPGQVAYEQYF. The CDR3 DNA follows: TGCGCCAGCAGCCAACTACCGGGACAGGTAGCCTACGAGCAGTACTTC.

The CDR3: CSAQPGTTDTQYF. CDR3 nucleotide sequence: TGCAGCGCTCAACCCGGGACTACAGATACGCAGTATTTT. V is TRBV29-1 and J is TRBJ2-3, with D perhaps matching TRBD2 (6 bases). This CDR3 comprises 13 residues. CDR1 and CDR2 (germline): SQVTM, ANQGSEA. The V end lost 7 bases, the J end lost 3 bases, and 14 bases lay between the germline ends.

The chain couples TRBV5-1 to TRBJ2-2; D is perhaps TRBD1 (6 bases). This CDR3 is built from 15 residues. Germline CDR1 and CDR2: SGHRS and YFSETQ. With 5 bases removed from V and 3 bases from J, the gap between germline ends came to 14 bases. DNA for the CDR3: TGCGCCAGCAGGGATGACAGGCGGGACACCGGGGAGCTGTTTTTT. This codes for CASRDDRRDTGELFF.

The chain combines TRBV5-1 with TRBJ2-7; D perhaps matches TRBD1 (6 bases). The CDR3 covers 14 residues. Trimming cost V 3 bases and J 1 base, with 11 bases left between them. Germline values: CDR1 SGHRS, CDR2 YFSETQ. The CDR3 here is CASSYRQDSYEQYF. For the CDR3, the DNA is TGCGCCAGCAGCTACCGACAGGATTCCTACGAGCAGTACTTC.

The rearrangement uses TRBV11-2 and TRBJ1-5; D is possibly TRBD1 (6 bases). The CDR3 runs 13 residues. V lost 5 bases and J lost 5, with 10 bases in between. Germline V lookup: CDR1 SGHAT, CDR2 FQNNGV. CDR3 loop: CASSTQGDQPQHF. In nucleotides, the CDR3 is TGTGCCAGCAGCACACAGGGTGATCAGCCCCAGCATTTT.

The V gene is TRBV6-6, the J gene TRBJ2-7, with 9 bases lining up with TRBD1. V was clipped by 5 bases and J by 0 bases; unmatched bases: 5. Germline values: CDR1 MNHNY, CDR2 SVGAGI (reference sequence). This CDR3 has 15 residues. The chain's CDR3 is CASSHLQGASYEQYF. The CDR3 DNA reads TGTGCCAGCAGTCACCTACAGGGGGCCTCCTACGAGCAGTACTTC.

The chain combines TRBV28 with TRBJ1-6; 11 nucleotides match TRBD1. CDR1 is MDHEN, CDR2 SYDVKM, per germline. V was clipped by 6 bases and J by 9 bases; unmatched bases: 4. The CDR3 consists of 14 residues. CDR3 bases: TGTGCCAGCAGCCCGGGGACAGGGGGTTCACCCCTCCACTTT. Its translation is CASSPGTGGSPLHF.

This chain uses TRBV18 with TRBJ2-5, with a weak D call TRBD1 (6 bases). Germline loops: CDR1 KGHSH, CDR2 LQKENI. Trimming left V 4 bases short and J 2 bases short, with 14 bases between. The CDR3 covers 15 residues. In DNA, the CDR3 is TGTGCCAGCTCACTATATTCGACAGGACAAGAGACCCAGTACTTC. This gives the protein CASSLYSTGQETQYF.